The entry below gives a single T cell receptor beta chain sequence along with its context. The source of the sample is a study of T-cell memory formation after mild COVID-19. TCRdb analysed the 5' RACE reads with MiXCR anew, one entry per CDR3 protein. The table includes about 200,000 distinct CDR3 sequences, approximately 10% detected once. Germline CDR1 reads SEHNR; CDR2 reads FQNEAQ (reference sequence). Trimming took off 3 bases at V and 8 bases at J, with 13 bases between the two ends. This CDR3 region has 13 residues. Sequencing used PBMCs or a T cell subset sorted from them (not recorded which). This sequence joins TRBV7-9 and TRBJ1-2; D unclear. This TCR came from a man younger than 30 who had mild COVID-19 (a few samples of this study predate the infection). Cell type and time point are not known. The CDR3 region is CASSFVPNIGYTF. The DNA of the CDR3 is TGTGCCAGCAGCTTCGTCCCAAACATCGGCTACACCTTC.